A single sample is the source of the 30 T cell receptor beta chains below, sequenced in a study of cytomegalovirus exposure and HLA in healthy donors. The assay was immunoSEQ multiplex PCR, and TCRdb's table has in-frame clones only and misses some. The sample shows about 98,000 clones, about 88% of them seen only once. The sequenced sample consisted of PBMCs. The receptors were sampled from a young man in good health and CMV-seropositive.

The chain has TRBV15 and TRBJ2-5, with a tentative D call TRBD1 (5 bases). Trimming pared 1 base from V and 5 bases from J, leaving 14 bases between. The CDR3 spans 15 residues. CDR1 and CDR2 from the germline V gene are LNHNV and YYDKDF (reference sequence). CDR3 in amino acids: CATSRAGREGETQYF. Written as DNA, the CDR3 is TGTGCCACCAGCAGAGCTGGCAGGGAAGGGGAGACCCAGTACTTC.

V gene TRBV27 combines with J gene TRBJ2-7, with 8 nucleotides matching TRBD2. V lost 2 bases, J lost 2 bases, and 5 bases stayed unmatched. Per germline, CDR1 MNHEY and CDR2 SMNVEV (reference sequence). The CDR3 covers 15 residues. CDR3: CASSLEPAGAYEQYF. The CDR3 DNA reads TGTGCCAGCAGTTTAGAGCCAGCGGGGGCCTACGAGCAGTACTTC.

The chain recombines TRBV28 with TRBJ2-7, with a possible D match to TRBD1 (5 bases). Germline V gives CDR1 MDHEN, CDR2 SYDVKM. CDR3 length equals 14 residues. Trimming took 8 bases from V and 3 from J, leaving 17 bases between them. DNA for the CDR3: TGTGCCAGCCTGGGGCCTAACGATATCTACGAGCAGTACTTC. Residues: CASLGPNDIYEQYF.

Here the CDR3 DNA reads TGCGCCAGCAGCCCGGCCTCTGGCGGTTGGGCCCAGTACTTC. This gives the protein CASSPASGGWAQYF. The genes are TRBV5-1 and TRBJ2-5; unclear D gene. This CDR3 has 14 residues. The germline gives CDR1 SGHRS, CDR2 YFSETQ. V was pared by 4 bases and J by 9 bases, with 19 bases between.

This clone is a singleton in its sample. This chain uses TRBV5-1 with TRBJ2-7, with D possibly matching TRBD1 (6 bases). The CDR3 is made up of 14 amino acids. Trimming removed 2 bases at V and 0 bases at J, with 9 bases between. Germline assignment: CDR1 SGHRS and CDR2 YFSETQ. CDR3 protein: CASSFDRNSYEQYF. CDR3 in DNA: TGCGCCAGCAGCTTTGACAGGAACTCCTACGAGCAGTACTTC.

This clone was observed a few times. The chain uses TRBV6-4 and TRBJ2-6; 8 bases align to TRBD1. CDR1 MRHNA and CDR2 SNTAGT come from the germline V gene. Trimming took 4 bases from V and 1 from J; bases not matched to a gene: 3. CDR3 length: 16 amino acids. CDR3 sequence: CASSANRGSGANVLTF. DNA of the CDR3: TGTGCCAGCAGTGCGAACAGGGGGTCTGGGGCCAACGTCCTGACTTTC.

The V call is TRBV14, the J call TRBJ2-3, with TRBD1 matching 11 bases. The V gene's germline CDR1 is SGHDN and CDR2 FVKESK. The CDR3 contains 16 residues. With 8 bases clipped from V and 0 bases from J, the junction kept 7 bases outside the gene matches. The CDR3, as DNA: TGTGCCAGCGGACAGGGGGCTAGCGCTAGCACAGATACGCAGTATTTT. As protein: CASGQGASASTDTQYF.

V usage is TRBV5-1 and J usage is TRBJ2-7, with no clear D. This CDR3 is built from 13 residues. Trimming left V 0 bases short and J 6 bases short, with 10 bases between. The germline CDR1 and CDR2 sequences are SGHRS and YFSETQ. This chain's CDR3 is CASSLASVSEQYF. CDR3 sequence (DNA): TGCGCCAGCAGCTTGGCCTCAGTTTCCGAGCAGTACTTC.

The sample holds a few counts of this clone. V is TRBV4-3 and J is TRBJ2-1; TRBD2 aligns across 11 bases. V was clipped by 1 base and J by 10 bases; unmatched bases: 9. The CDR3 covers 16 residues. Germline lookup yields CDR1 LGHNA and CDR2 YSLEER. DNA for the CDR3: TGCGCCAGCAGCCAAGTGTGGCTAGCGGGAGGCCGGGAGCAGTTCTTC. Protein: CASSQVWLAGGREQFF.

The V call is TRBV5-1, the J call TRBJ1-2, with 8 positions matching TRBD1. Germline V CDR1 and CDR2: SGHRS, YFSETQ. The CDR3 sequence is 15 residues long. V dropped 0 bases and J dropped 8; count of bases not matched to a gene: 9. CDR3 coding DNA: TGCGCCAGCAGCTTGGAGTTTGACAGGGGAGGCGGCTACACCTTC. This encodes CASSLEFDRGGGYTF. The full variable domain, completed using reference TRBV5-1 and TRBJ1-2, is KAGVTQTPRYLIKTRGQQVTLSCSPISGHRSVSWYQQTPGQGLQFLFEYFSETQRNKGNFPGRFSGRQFSNSRSEMNVSTLELGDSALYLCASSLEFDRGGGYTFGSGTRLTVV.

The genes are TRBV7-2 and TRBJ2-1, with TRBD2 identical over 8 bases. V trimming: 3 bases; J trimming: 9 bases; junction bases outside the gene matches: 13. CDR3 length equals 16 residues. Germline V gives CDR1 SGHTA, CDR2 FQGNSA. CDR3 nucleotide sequence: TGTGCCAGCAGCTTCCTTTCACCGGGACTAGGGTTTGAGCAGTTCTTC. Its protein is CASSFLSPGLGFEQFF.

The chain recombines TRBV5-6 with TRBJ2-4; D is possibly TRBD2 (6 bases). Between the trimmed V and J ends, which lost 0 bases and 5 bases, there was a span of 15 bases. This CDR3 contains 16 residues. The germline V gene encodes CDR1 SGHDT and CDR2 YYEEEE. This CDR3 reads CASSLAAAGGENIQYF. The CDR3 region has the DNA TGTGCCAGCAGCTTGGCCGCGGCAGGAGGGGAAAACATTCAGTACTTC.

This chain joins TRBV5-6 and TRBJ2-1; 10 bases are a match to TRBD1. The junction had 7 bases not matched to a gene; V was cut back by 4 bases and J by 6 bases. Germline V gene lookup returns CDR1 SGHDT and CDR2 YYEEEE. This CDR3 spans 15 amino acids. CDR3: CASSARQGAFNEQFF. CDR3 coding DNA: TGTGCCAGCAGCGCCAGACAGGGGGCGTTCAATGAGCAGTTCTTC.

The V and J genes are TRBV6-6 and TRBJ1-5; the match to TRBD1 covers 7 bases. V was pared by 2 bases and J by 5 bases, with 6 bases of the junction left unmatched. Germline V lookup: CDR1 MNHNY, CDR2 SVGAGI (reference sequence). The CDR3 consists of 15 residues. The DNA of the CDR3 is TGTGCCAGCAGTTACGAGTACAGGGGCGATCAGCCCCAGCATTTT. Amino acid sequence: CASSYEYRGDQPQHF.

The chain joins TRBV4-2 to TRBJ1-2; 7 bases are a match to TRBD1. The germline V gene encodes CDR1 LGHNA and CDR2 YNFKEQ. There are 16 residues in the CDR3. The V gene end was trimmed by 0 bases and the J gene end by 4 bases; junction bases not matched to a gene: 8. The CDR3 DNA reads as TGTGCCAGCAGCCAAGACCCACAGGGGAAAATCTATGGCTACACCTTC. Protein sequence: CASSQDPQGKIYGYTF.

The chain carries TRBV9 and TRBJ2-1; 10 bases align to TRBD1. Germline CDR1 SGDLS, CDR2 YYNGEE. This CDR3 is 18 amino acids long. The J segment lost 7 bases and the V segment lost 0 bases, leaving 13 bases of the junction unmatched. The CDR3 bases are TGTGCCAGCAGCGTAGGGCCCCTTTCCGGGACAGGGGCGAATGAGCAGTTCTTC. The encoded protein is CASSVGPLSGTGANEQFF.

This clone showed up just a few times. V usage is TRBV5-4 and J usage is TRBJ1-2; D perhaps matches TRBD1 (5 bases). Germline CDR1 is SGHNT and CDR2 is YYREEE (reference sequence). The CDR3 is made up of 16 amino acids. V was clipped by 1 base and J by 4 bases, with 17 bases between them. CDR3 DNA sequence: TGTGCCAGCAGCTTGCCCTCAGGTGTGGGGCCCTATGGCTACACCTTC. Translating gives CASSLPSGVGPYGYTF.

The chain combines TRBV7-2 with TRBJ2-1; 8 bases line up with TRBD2. Germline-derived CDR1 and CDR2 are SGHTA and FQGNSA. The junction had 6 bases not matched to a gene; V was cut back by 6 bases and J by 2 bases. CDR3 length equals 15 residues. CDR3 bases: TGTGCCAGCAGTGATGGCGGGGGGCCCTACAATGAGCAGTTCTTC. The encoded protein is CASSDGGGPYNEQFF.

With regard to this clone: In the same sample, other DNA sequences code for this CDR3. This chain uses TRBV10-3 with TRBJ2-7; no firm D call. Trimming removed 3 bases at V and 4 bases at J, with 4 bases between. Germline V CDR1 and CDR2: ENHRY, SYGVKD. This CDR3 is 11 amino acids long. CDR3 protein: CAISDSYEQYF. Written as DNA, the CDR3 is TGTGCCATCAGTGATTCGTACGAGCAGTACTTC.

This chain uses TRBV5-6 with TRBJ2-7; TRBD1 might be the D (6 bases). This CDR3 comprises 13 residues. Trimming cost V 4 bases and J 7 bases, with 15 bases left between them. The germline CDR1 and CDR2 sequences are SGHDT and YYEEEE. As DNA, the CDR3 is TGTGCCAGCAGCCTGGGACAAGTAAGGGAGCAGTACTTC. This sequence encodes CASSLGQVREQYF. The whole variable domain, filled in from reference TRBV5-6 and TRBJ2-7, reads DAGVTQSPTHLIKTRGQQVTLRCSPKSGHDTVSWYQQALGQGPQFIFQYYEEEERQRGNFPDRFSGHQFPNYSSELNVNALLLGDSALYLCASSLGQVREQYFGPGTRLTVT.

V is TRBV4-1 and J is TRBJ2-1; D gene ambiguous. The V gene lost 4 bases and the J gene lost 5 bases, with 15 bases spanning the gap. Germline V gene lookup returns CDR1 MGHRA and CDR2 YSYEKL. The CDR3 totals 15 residues. The CDR3 coding sequence is TGCGCCAGCAGCCGCCAAGAGCGCGTGGACAATGAGCAGTTCTTC. Its translation is CASSRQERVDNEQFF.

The V and J genes are TRBV5-4 and TRBJ2-3, with D perhaps TRBD2 (6 bases). The CDR3 covers 16 residues. Trimming stripped 1 base from V and 5 bases from J, with 17 bases between. Germline-derived CDR1 and CDR2 are SGHNT and YYREEE (reference sequence). CDR3 in amino acids: CASSLIFRGIQDTQYF. The CDR3 bases are TGTGCCAGCAGCTTGATTTTCCGGGGGATTCAAGATACGCAGTATTTT.

The chain joins TRBV9 to TRBJ2-1, with TRBD2 identical over 12 bases. Germline V gene sequence: CDR1 SGDLS, CDR2 YYNGEE. J gave up 5 bases and V 0 bases, and 6 bases lay outside the gene matches. The CDR3 loop spans 17 amino acids. In DNA form, the CDR3 reads TGTGCCAGCAGCGTAGCGACTAGCGGGAGACTCGACAATGAGCAGTTCTTC. This codes for CASSVATSGRLDNEQFF.

The J gene is TRBJ1-2, the V gene TRBV15; 8 bases align to TRBD1. The CDR3 consists of 15 residues. CDR1 and CDR2 (germline): LNHNV, YYDKDF (reference sequence). The V segment lost 1 base and the J segment 2 bases; nucleotides outside the gene matches: 3. CDR3 in DNA: TGTGCCACCAGCAGAGGGGGACAGGCGAACTATGGCTACACCTTC. The encoded protein is CATSRGGQANYGYTF. Variable domain in full (rest from reference TRBV15 and TRBJ1-2): DAMVIQNPRYQVTQFGKPVTLSCSQTLNHNVMYWYQQKSSQAPKLLFHYYDKDFNNEADTPDNFQSRRPNTSFCFLDIRSPGLGDTAMYLCATSRGGQANYGYTFGSGTRLTVV.

CDR3 region: CASRSGTGADGYTF. CDR3 bases: TGTGCCAGCAGATCCGGGACAGGGGCCGATGGCTACACCTTC. This chain uses TRBV7-2 with TRBJ1-2; 10 bases align to TRBD1. J lost 6 bases, V lost 6 bases, and 7 bases had no gene match. Germline V CDR1 and CDR2: SGHTA, FQGNSA. The CDR3 sequence is 14 residues long.

The genes are TRBV4-1 and TRBJ2-4, with 8 bases lining up with TRBD1. CDR1 and CDR2 from the germline V gene are MGHRA and YSYEKL. The CDR3 length is 17 residues. V dropped 3 bases and J dropped 2; count of bases not matched to a gene: 9. The CDR3 region is CASSHEDRGKTKNIQYF. The CDR3 nucleotides read TGCGCCAGCAGCCATGAAGACAGGGGCAAAACCAAAAACATTCAGTACTTC.

The V call is TRBV6-5, the J call TRBJ2-7, with D possibly being TRBD1 (6 bases). V was trimmed by 2 bases and J by 1 base, leaving 15 bases between them. The germline V gene has CDR1 MNHEY and CDR2 SVGAGI. This CDR3 is 16 amino acids long. The chain's CDR3 is CASSYGPRTESYEQYF. The CDR3 DNA sequence: TGTGCCAGCAGTTACGGTCCAAGGACAGAGTCCTACGAGCAGTACTTC.

The chain uses TRBV7-3 and TRBJ2-7, with 8 bases matching TRBD1. The CDR3 contains 15 residues. Germline V gives CDR1 SGHTA, CDR2 FQGTGA. Trimming removed 5 bases from V and 3 bases from J; junction bases left unmatched: 9. The CDR3 loop reads CASSHVTGGNYEQYF. The CDR3 DNA follows: TGTGCCAGCAGCCACGTAACAGGGGGTAACTACGAGCAGTACTTC.

The gene calls are TRBV23-1 and TRBJ2-2, with 10 bases identical to TRBD1. TRBV23-1 is placed among ORFs of uncertain function. The trim removed 4 bases at V and 2 bases at J, leaving 19 bases unmatched. The CDR3 has 21 residues. The CDR3 DNA sequence: TGCGCCAGCAGTCCATATCCGGGACAGGGGACCCTTTTTGGCAACACCGGGGAGCTGTTTTTT. Protein: CASSPYPGQGTLFGNTGELFF.

J is TRBJ2-3 and V is TRBV27; 10 bases are shared with TRBD2. This CDR3 is built from 19 residues. V lost 1 base, J lost 2 bases, and 12 bases stayed unmatched. CDR1 is MNHEY, CDR2 SMNVEV, per germline (reference sequence). The CDR3 DNA reads TGTGCCAGCAGTTTATTTGGATTTAGCGGGGGGCCTTCCACAGATACGCAGTATTTT. Its protein product is CASSLFGFSGGPSTDTQYF.